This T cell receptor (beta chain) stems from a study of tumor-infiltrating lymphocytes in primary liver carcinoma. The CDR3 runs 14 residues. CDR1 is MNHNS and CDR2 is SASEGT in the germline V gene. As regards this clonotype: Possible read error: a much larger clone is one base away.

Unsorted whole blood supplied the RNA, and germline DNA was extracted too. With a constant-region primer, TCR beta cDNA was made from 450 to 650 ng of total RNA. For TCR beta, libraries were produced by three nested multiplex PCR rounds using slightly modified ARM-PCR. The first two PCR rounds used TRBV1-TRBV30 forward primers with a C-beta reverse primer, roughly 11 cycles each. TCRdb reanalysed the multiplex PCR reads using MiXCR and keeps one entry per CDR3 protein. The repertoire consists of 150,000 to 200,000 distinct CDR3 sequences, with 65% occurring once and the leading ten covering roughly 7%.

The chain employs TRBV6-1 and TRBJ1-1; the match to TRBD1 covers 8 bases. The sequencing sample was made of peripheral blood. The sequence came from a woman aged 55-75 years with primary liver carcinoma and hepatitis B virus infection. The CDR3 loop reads CASRQGDLNTEALF. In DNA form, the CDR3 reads TGTGCCAGCAGACAGGGGGATCTGAACACTGAAGCTCTCTTT.